Shown below are 14 T cell receptor beta chains from a single sample sequenced in a study of T-cell memory formation after mild COVID-19. One entry per CDR3 protein, called by TCRdb with MiXCR from the 5' RACE reads. The repertoire holds about 620,000 distinct CDR3 sequences, with 15% to 20% as singletons. Sequencing was carried out using PBMCs or a T cell subset sorted from them (not recorded which). The receptors come from an adult woman who had mild COVID-19 (a few samples of this study predate the infection). Cell type and time point are not known.

The V call is TRBV19, the J call TRBJ2-1; D gene unclear. The CDR3 is 15 residues long. Between the trimmed V and J ends, which lost 1 base and 0 bases, there was a span of 7 bases. Germline CDR1 reads LNHDA; CDR2 reads SQIVND (reference sequence). The CDR3 DNA reads as TGTGCCAGTAGTATAGTTGAAAGCTCCTACAATGAGCAGTTCTTC. Residues: CASSIVESSYNEQFF.

The chain couples TRBV9 to TRBJ2-2; no reliable D call. There are 14 residues in the CDR3. CDR1 SGDLS and CDR2 YYNGEE come from the germline V gene. Trimming took 4 bases from V and 2 from J, leaving 9 bases between them. The CDR3 DNA follows: TGTGCCAGCAGCTTAGGGTATAACACCGGGGAGCTGTTTTTT. Its translation is CASSLGYNTGELFF.

The chain has TRBV12-5 and TRBJ1-5; 9 nucleotides agree with TRBD1. The CDR3 length is 14 residues. With 7 bases clipped from V and 5 bases from J, the junction kept 6 bases outside the gene matches. The germline gives CDR1 LGHNT, CDR2 FRNRAP. The CDR3 reads CASALTGGDQPQHF. The CDR3 coding sequence is TGTGCTAGTGCCCTGACAGGGGGTGATCAGCCCCAGCATTTT.

The chain links TRBV29-1 to TRBJ1-1, with D unclear. The V gene lost 3 bases and the J gene lost 1 base, with 9 bases spanning the gap. This CDR3 spans 13 amino acids. CDR1 is SQVTM and CDR2 is ANQGSEA in the germline V gene. CDR3 bases: TGCAGCGTTGACCCCCGGAAGAACACTGAAGCTTTCTTT. Its protein is CSVDPRKNTEAFF.

The chain employs TRBV18 and TRBJ2-5; 8 positions agree with TRBD1. V lost 2 bases, J lost 2 bases, and 7 bases stayed unmatched. From germline, CDR1 is KGHSH and CDR2 LQKENI. CDR3 length equals 16 residues. CDR3 loop: CASSPVQGAGQETQYF. The CDR3 region has the DNA TGTGCCAGCTCACCAGTTCAGGGGGCCGGTCAAGAGACCCAGTACTTC.

The chain combines TRBV5-1 with TRBJ2-2; D is perhaps TRBD1 (6 bases). The germline CDR1 and CDR2 sequences are SGHRS and YFSETQ. This CDR3 region has 15 residues. The germline V and J ends were trimmed by 5 bases and 7 bases, with 18 bases remaining between them. CDR3 coding DNA: TGCGCCAGCAGACCCCTACAGGGTAACGGCGGGGAGCTGTTTTTT. It codes for CASRPLQGNGGELFF.

This clonotype was picked up a small number of times. The chain combines TRBV4-3 with TRBJ1-3, with D hard to call. This CDR3 is built from 14 residues. Trimming shortened V by 3 bases and J by 0 bases, and 6 bases separated the two germline ends. Germline V gives CDR1 LGHNA, CDR2 YSLEER. CDR3 sequence reads: CASSQRPSGNTIYF. In DNA, the CDR3 is TGCGCCAGCAGCCAGAGGCCCTCTGGAAACACCATATATTTT.

This clonotype has only a few counts. This chain uses TRBV29-1 with TRBJ2-7; TRBD1 aligns across 9 bases. CDR3 size: 15 residues. J gave up 2 bases and V 6 bases, and 11 bases lay outside the gene matches. The germline V gene has CDR1 SQVTM and CDR2 ANQGSEA. CDR3 coding DNA: TGCAGCGTCTCCCTCCGGGACAGGGTTCCCTACGAGCAGTACTTC. This translates into CSVSLRDRVPYEQYF.

V gene TRBV5-1 combines with J gene TRBJ2-1; a possible D gene is TRBD1 (6 bases). Per the germline V gene, CDR1 is SGHRS and CDR2 is YFSETQ. This CDR3 is 16 amino acids long. V was shortened by 0 bases and J by 8 bases, with 18 bases between the two germline ends. The CDR3 is CASSLGEGTPSDEQFF. CDR3 coding DNA: TGCGCCAGCAGCTTGGGCGAGGGGACACCGAGCGATGAGCAGTTCTTC.

The genes are TRBV5-1 and TRBJ2-7; D is possibly TRBD1 or TRBD2 (5 bases each). Germline values: CDR1 SGHRS, CDR2 YFSETQ. CDR3 length equals 12 residues. V was shortened by 2 bases and J by 5 bases, with 8 bases between the two germline ends. CDR3 residues: CASSFGADEQYF. The CDR3 nucleotides read TGCGCCAGCAGCTTCGGGGCAGACGAGCAGTACTTC. The full variable domain, its missing parts supplied by reference TRBV5-1 and TRBJ2-7, is KAGVTQTPRYLIKTRGQQVTLSCSPISGHRSVSWYQQTPGQGLQFLFEYFSETQRNKGNFPGRFSGRQFSNSRSEMNVSTLELGDSALYLCASSFGADEQYFGPGTRLTVT.

The chain employs TRBV4-2 and TRBJ2-2, with D uncertain. This CDR3 comprises 15 residues. V dropped 1 base and J dropped 6 bases, with 12 bases sitting between them. CDR1 is LGHNA, CDR2 YNFKEQ, per germline. CDR3 loop: CASSQGDWAAGELFF. The CDR3 DNA sequence: TGTGCCAGCAGCCAAGGCGATTGGGCAGCCGGGGAGCTGTTTTTT.

J is TRBJ1-2 and V is TRBV4-1; weak D call: TRBD1 (5 bases). There are 16 residues in the CDR3. Looked up from germline, CDR1 is MGHRA and CDR2 is YSYEKL. V lost 0 bases, J lost 8 bases, and 19 bases lay in between. This CDR3 is CASSQEAAREGMGYTF. The CDR3 DNA is TGCGCCAGCAGCCAAGAGGCGGCCAGGGAGGGCATGGGCTACACCTTC.

V is TRBV29-1 and J is TRBJ1-2; TRBD1 is a possible D gene (6 bases). The V gene lost 3 bases and the J gene lost 2 bases, with 10 bases spanning the gap. CDR1 SQVTM and CDR2 ANQGSEA come from the germline V gene. This CDR3 has 13 residues. The CDR3 reads CSVEGGPNYGYTF. In DNA, the CDR3 is TGCAGCGTTGAGGGGGGCCCGAACTATGGCTACACCTTC.

This clonotype has a handful of counts. The chain combines TRBV5-1 with TRBJ2-7; 11 bases fit TRBD2. Germline V gives CDR1 SGHRS, CDR2 YFSETQ. V lost 4 bases, J lost 4 bases, and 7 bases stayed unmatched. This CDR3 has 15 amino acids. CDR3 sequence (DNA): TGCGCCAGCAGCCAGGAGACTAGCGGGGCATACGAGCAGTACTTC. It is translated as CASSQETSGAYEQYF.